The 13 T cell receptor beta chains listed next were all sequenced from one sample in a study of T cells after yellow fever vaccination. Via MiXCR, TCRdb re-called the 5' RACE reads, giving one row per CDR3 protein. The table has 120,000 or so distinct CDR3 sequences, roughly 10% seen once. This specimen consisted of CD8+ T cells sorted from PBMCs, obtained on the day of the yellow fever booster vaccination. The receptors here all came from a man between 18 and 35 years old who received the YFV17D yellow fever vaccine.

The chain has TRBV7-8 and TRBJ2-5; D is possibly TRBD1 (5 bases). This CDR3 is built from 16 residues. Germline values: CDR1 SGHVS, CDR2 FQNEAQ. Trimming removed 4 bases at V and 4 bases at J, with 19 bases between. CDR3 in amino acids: CASSSKGEGRGETQYF. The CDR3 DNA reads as TGTGCCAGCAGCTCTAAAGGGGAAGGTAGGGGAGAGACCCAGTACTTC.

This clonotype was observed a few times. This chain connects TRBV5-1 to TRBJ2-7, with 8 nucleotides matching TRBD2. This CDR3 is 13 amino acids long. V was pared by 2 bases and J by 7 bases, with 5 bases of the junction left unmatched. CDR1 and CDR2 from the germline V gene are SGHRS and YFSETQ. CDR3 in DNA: TGCGCCAGCAGCTTTCGGGGGGGTAGTGAGCAGTACTTC. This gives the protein CASSFRGGSEQYF.

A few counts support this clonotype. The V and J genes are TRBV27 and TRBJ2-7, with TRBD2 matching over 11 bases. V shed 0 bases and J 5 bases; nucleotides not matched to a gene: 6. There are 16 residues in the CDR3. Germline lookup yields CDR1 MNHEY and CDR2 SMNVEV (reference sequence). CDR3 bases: TGTGCCAGCAGTTTATCGGGGACTAGCGGAACCCACGAGCAGTACGTC. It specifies CASSLSGTSGTHEQYV.

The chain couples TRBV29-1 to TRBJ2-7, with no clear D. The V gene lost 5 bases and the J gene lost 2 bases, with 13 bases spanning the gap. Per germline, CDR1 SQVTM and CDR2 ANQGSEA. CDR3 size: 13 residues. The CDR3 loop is CSVPGLETYEQYF. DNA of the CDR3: TGCAGCGTTCCCGGTCTAGAAACCTACGAGCAGTACTTC.

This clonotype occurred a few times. CDR3: CASIWTADSNQPQHF. The CDR3 DNA reads TGTGCCAGCATTTGGACGGCTGATAGCAATCAGCCCCAGCATTTT. The chain joins TRBV6-1 to TRBJ1-5; D is uncertain. Germline CDR1 reads MNHNS; CDR2 reads SASEGT. The V gene lost 7 bases and the J gene lost 0 bases, with 13 bases spanning the gap. The CDR3 runs 15 residues.

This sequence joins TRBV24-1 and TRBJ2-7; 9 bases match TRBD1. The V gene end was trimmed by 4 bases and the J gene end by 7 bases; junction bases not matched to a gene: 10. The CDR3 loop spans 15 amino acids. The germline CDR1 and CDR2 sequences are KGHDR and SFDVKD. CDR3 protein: CATSDQDRGRAEQYF. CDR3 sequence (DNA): TGTGCCACCAGTGACCAGGACAGGGGAAGGGCGGAGCAGTACTTC.

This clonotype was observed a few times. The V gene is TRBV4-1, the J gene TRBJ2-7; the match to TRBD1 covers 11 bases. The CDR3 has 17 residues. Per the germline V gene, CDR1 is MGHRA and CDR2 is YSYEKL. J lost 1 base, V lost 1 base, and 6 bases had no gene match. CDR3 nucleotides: TGCGCCAGCAGCCAAGCGGGACAGGGGGTCGATTCCTACGAGCAGTACTTC. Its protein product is CASSQAGQGVDSYEQYF.

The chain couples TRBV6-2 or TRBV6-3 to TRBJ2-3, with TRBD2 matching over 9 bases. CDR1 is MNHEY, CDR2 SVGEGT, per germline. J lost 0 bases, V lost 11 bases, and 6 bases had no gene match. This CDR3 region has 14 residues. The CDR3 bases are TGTGCCGGGCGGGGGGGCCCTAGCACAGATACGCAGTATTTT. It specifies CAGRGGPSTDTQYF.

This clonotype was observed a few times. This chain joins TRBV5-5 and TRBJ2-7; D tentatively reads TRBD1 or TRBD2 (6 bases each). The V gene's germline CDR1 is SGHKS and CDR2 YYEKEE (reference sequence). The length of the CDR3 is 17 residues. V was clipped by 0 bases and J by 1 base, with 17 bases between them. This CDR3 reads CASSLALYRGVSYEQYF. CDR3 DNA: TGTGCCAGCAGCTTGGCCTTATATAGGGGGGTTTCCTACGAGCAGTACTTC.

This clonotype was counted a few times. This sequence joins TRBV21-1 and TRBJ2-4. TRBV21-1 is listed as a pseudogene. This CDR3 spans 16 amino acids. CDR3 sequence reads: CASRPIVSLAKNIQYF. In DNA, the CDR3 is TGTGCCAGCAGGCCAATAGTATCTCTAGCCAAAAACATTCAGTACTTC.

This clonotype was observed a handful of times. The CDR3 is CSVEGRGDIPPEDGYTF. CDR3 sequence (DNA): TGCAGCGTTGAAGGTCGGGGGGACATCCCACCTGAGGATGGCTACACCTTC. The gene calls are TRBV29-1 and TRBJ1-2; a possible D gene is TRBD1 (6 bases). V gave up 1 base and J gave up 6 bases, with 24 bases separating them. Germline V CDR1 and CDR2: SQVTM, ANQGSEA. There are 17 residues in the CDR3.

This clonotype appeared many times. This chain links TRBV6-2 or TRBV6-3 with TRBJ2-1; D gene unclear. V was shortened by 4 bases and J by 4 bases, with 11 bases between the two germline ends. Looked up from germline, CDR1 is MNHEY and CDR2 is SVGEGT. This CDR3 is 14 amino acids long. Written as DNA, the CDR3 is TGTGCCAGCAGTTTCGAACCGGAATACAATGAGCAGTTCTTC. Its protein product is CASSFEPEYNEQFF.

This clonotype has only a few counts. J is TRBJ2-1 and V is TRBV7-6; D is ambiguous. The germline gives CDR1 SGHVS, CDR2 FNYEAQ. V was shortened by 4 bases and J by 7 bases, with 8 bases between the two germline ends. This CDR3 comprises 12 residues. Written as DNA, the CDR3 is TGTGCCAGCAGCTCAGACCGTAATGAGCAGTTCTTC. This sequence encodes CASSSDRNEQFF.